The clone carrying this T cell receptor beta chain came up once. In this CDR3 the conserved last residue, phenylalanine or tryptophan, is missing, so a read error is likely. It is unclear where the CDR3 begins or ends on the DNA, so no DNA is shown, and the CDR3 is as TCRdb lists it. This sample was taken from a study of blood T cell repertoires in COVID-19. Study details: T cells, B-cell-depleted T cells, or PBMCs supplied cDNA or gDNA.

The authors' processing: Reference gene primers were amplified, and this amplification served to estimate nucleated cell counts. TCRdb's copy holds only in-frame clones and misses some; the assay was immunoSEQ multiplex PCR. For V, J and clone size, that table is used; D and trimming come from the DNA. Altogether over 400,000 clones are present, 70% to 90% being singletons, with the ten largest covering approximately 2.9%. The CDR3 length equals 12 residues, ends included. The germline CDR1 and CDR2 sequences are SGHTA and FQGNSA. The chain combines TRBV7-2 with TRBJ2-7; the D call in the table, TRBD2, was not verified against the DNA. The TCR originated in a human donor in a cohort sampled during active COVID-19. The sequenced sample was peripheral blood. CDR3 residues: CASSLGTSGTHL.